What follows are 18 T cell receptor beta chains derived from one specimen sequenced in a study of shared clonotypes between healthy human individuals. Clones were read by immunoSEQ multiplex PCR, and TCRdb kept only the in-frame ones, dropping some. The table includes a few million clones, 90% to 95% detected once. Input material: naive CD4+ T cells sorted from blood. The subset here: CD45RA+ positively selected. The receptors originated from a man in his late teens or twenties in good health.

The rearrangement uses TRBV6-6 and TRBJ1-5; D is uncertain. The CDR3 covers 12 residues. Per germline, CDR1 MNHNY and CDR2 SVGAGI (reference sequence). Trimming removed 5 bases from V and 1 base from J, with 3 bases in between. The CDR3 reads CASSTSNQPQHF. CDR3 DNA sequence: TGTGCCAGCAGTACGAGCAATCAGCCCCAGCATTTT.

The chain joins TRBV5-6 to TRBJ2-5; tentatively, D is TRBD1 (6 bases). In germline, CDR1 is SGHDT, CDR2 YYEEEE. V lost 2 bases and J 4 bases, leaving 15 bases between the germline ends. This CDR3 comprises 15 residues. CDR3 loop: CASSFWQGIGETQYF. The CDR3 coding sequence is TGTGCCAGCAGCTTTTGGCAGGGGATTGGAGAGACCCAGTACTTC.

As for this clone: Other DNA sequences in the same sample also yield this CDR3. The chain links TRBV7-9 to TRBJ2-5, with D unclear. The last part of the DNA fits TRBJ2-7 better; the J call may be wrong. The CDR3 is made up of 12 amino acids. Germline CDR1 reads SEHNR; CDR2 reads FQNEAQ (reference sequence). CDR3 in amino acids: CASSLGSYEQYF. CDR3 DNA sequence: TGTGCCAGCAGCTTAGGGAGCTACGAGCAGTACTTC.

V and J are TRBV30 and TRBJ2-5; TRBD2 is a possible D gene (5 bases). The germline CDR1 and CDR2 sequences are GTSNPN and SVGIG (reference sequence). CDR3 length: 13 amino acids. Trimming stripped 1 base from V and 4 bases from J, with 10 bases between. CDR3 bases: TGTGCCTGGAGTGAGAGGGCGGGAGAGACCCAGTACTTC. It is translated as CAWSERAGETQYF.

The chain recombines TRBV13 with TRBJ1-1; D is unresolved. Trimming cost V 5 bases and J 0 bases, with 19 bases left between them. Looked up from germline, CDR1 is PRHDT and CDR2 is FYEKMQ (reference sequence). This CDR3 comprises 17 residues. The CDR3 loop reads CASSPTASFMLNTEAFF. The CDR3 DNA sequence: TGTGCCAGCAGCCCGACGGCCTCATTCATGCTGAACACTGAAGCTTTCTTT.

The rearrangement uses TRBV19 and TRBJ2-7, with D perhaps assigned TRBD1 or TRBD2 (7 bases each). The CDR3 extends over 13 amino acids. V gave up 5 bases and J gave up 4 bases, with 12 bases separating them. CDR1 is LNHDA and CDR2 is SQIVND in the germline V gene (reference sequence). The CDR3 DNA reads TGTGCCAGTAGTCCAGGGGGGGAGTACGAGCAGTACTTC. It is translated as CASSPGGEYEQYF.

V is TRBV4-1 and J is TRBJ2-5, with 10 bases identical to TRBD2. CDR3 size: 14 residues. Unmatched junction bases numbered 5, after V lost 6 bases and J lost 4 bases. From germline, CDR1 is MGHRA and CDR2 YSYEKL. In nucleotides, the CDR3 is TGCGCCAGCAGTCCCATAGCGGGGGGAGAGACCCAGTACTTC. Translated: CASSPIAGGETQYF.

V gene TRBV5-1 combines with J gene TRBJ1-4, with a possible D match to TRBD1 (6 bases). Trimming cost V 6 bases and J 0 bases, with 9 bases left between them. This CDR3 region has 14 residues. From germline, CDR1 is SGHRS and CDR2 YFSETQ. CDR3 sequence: CASKGQTTNEKLFF. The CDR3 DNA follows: TGCGCCAGCAAAGGACAGACAACTAATGAAAAACTGTTTTTT.

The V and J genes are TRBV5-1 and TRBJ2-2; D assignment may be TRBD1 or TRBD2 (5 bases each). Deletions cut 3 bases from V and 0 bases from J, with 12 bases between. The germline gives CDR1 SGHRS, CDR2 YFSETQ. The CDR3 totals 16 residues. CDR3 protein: CASSSLGTANTGELFF. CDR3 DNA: TGCGCCAGCAGCTCCTTGGGGACGGCGAACACCGGGGAGCTGTTTTTT.

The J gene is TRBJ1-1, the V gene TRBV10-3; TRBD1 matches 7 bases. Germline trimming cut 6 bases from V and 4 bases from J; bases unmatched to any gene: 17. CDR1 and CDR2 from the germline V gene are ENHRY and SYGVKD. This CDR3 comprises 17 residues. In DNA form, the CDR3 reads TGTGCCATCAGCCCTGGAAAGGAAAAGACAGGGCCCACTGAAGCTTTCTTT. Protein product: CAISPGKEKTGPTEAFF.

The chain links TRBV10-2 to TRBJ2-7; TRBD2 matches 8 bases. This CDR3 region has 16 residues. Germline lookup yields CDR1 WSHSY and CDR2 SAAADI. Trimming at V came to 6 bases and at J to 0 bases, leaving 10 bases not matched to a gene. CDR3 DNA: TGCGCCAGCAGCCCTCGACTGAGCGGGGGCTCCTACGAGCAGTACTTC. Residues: CASSPRLSGGSYEQYF.

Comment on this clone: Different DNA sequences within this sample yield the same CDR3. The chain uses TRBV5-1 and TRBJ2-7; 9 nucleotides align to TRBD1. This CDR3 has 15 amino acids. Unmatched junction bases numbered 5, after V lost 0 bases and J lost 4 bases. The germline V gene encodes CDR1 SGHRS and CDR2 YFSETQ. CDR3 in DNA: TGCGCCAGCAGCTTGGAAGGGACAGGGATTTACGAGCAGTACTTC. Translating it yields CASSLEGTGIYEQYF.

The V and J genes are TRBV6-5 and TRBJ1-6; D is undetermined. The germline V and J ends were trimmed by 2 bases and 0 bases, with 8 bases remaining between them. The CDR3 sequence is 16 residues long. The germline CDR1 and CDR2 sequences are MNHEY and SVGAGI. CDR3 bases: TGTGCCAGCAGTTACAGGGATAGCTCCTATAATTCACCCCTCCACTTT. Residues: CASSYRDSSYNSPLHF.

CDR3 sequence: CASSQTGGSSPLHF. CDR3 nucleotide sequence: TGCGCCAGCAGTCAGACAGGGGGATCTTCACCCCTCCACTTT. V usage is TRBV10-2 and J usage is TRBJ1-6; TRBD1 matches 9 bases. With V trimmed by 5 bases and J by 9 bases, 5 bases remained unmatched. The germline CDR1 and CDR2 sequences are WSHSY and SAAADI. The CDR3 has 14 amino acids.

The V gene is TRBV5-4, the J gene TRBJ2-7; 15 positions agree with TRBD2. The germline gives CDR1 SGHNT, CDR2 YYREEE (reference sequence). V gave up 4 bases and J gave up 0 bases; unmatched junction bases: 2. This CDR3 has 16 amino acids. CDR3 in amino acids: CASSLGLAGGSYEQYF. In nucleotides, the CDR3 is TGTGCCAGCAGCCTGGGACTAGCGGGAGGCTCCTACGAGCAGTACTTC.

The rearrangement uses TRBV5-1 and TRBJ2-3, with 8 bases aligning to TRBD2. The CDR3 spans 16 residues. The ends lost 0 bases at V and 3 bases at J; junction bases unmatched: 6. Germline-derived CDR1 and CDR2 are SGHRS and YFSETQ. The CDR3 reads CASSLAGGRQTDTQYF. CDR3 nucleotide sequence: TGCGCCAGCAGCTTGGCCGGCGGGAGGCAGACAGATACGCAGTATTTT.

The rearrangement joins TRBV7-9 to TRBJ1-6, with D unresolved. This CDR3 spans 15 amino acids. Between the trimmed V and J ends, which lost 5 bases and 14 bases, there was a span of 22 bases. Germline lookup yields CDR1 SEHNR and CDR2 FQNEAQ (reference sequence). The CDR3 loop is CASSHPGLPNWALHF. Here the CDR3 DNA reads TGTGCCAGCAGCCACCCGGGCCTCCCGAATTGGGCCCTCCACTTT.

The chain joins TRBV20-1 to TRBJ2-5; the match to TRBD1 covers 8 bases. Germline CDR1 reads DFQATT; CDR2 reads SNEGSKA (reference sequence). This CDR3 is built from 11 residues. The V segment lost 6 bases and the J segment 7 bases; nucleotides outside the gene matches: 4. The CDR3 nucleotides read TGCAGTGCGGGACAGGTCGGGACCCAGTACTTC. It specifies CSAGQVGTQYF.